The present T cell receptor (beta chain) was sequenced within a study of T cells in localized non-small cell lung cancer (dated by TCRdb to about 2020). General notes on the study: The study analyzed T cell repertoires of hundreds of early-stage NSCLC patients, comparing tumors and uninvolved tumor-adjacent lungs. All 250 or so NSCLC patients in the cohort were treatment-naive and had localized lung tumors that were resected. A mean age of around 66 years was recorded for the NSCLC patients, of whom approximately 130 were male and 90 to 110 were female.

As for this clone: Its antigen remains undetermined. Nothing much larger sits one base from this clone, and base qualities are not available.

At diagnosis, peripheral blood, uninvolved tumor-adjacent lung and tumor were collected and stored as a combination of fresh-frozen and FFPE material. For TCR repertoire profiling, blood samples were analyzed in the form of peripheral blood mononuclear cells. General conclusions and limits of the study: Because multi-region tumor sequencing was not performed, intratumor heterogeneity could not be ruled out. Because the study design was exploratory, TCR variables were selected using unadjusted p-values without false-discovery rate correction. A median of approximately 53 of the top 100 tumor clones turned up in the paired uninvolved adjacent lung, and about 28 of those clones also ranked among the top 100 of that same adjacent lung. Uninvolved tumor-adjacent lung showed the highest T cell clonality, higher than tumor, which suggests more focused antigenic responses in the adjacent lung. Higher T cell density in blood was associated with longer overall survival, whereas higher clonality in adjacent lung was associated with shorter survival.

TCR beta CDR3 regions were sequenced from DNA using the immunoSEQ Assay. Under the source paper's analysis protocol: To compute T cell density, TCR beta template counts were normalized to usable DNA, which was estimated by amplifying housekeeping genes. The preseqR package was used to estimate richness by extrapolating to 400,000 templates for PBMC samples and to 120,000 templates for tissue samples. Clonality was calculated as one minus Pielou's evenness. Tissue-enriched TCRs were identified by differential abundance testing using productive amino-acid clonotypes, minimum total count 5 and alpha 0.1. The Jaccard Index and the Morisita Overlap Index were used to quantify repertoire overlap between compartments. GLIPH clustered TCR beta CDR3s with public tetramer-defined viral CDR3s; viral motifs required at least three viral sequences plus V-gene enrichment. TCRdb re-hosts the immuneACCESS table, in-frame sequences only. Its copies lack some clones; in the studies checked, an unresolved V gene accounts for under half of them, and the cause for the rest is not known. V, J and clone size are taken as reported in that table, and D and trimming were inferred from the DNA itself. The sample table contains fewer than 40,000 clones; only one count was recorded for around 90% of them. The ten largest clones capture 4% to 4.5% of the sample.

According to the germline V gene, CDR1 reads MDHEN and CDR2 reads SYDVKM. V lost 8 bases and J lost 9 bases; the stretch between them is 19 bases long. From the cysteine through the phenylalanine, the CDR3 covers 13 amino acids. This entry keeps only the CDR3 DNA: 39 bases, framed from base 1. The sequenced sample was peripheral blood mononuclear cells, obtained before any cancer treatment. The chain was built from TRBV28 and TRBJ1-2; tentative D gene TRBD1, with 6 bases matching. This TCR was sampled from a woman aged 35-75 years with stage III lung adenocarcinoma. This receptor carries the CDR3 CASLGYRVGSYTF. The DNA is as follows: TGTGCCAGCTTAGGGTACAGGGTGGGGAGCTACACCTTC.